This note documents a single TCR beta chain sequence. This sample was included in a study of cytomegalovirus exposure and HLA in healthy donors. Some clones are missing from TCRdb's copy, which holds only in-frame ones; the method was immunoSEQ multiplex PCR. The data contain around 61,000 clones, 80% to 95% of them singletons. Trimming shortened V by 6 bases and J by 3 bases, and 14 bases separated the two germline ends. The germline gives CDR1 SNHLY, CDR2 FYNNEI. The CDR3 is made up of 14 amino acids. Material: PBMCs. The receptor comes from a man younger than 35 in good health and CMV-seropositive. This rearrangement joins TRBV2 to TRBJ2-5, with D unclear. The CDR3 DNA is TGTGCCAGCAGCGTATGGAGCCAAAAAGAGACCCAGTACTTC. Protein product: CASSVWSQKETQYF.